The 26 T cell receptor beta chains presented below share a single source sample, sequenced in a study of a mutant IDH1 vaccine in newly diagnosed glioma. Time point noted: week 11, during vaccination. A single vaccine dose contained 300 ug of mutant IDH1 20-mer peptide, and topical imiquimod was used with it. Antigens of these TCRs are unknown. The assay was immunoSEQ multiplex PCR, and TCRdb's table has in-frame clones only and misses some. This sample has under 55,000 clones, with more than 85% found just once. Sequenced here: PBMCs, sampled from a glioma patient whose treatment included an IDH1 peptide vaccine. The receptors shown here come from a man between 50 and 59 years old with glioma.

The chain carries TRBV19 and TRBJ2-7; 7 bases map to TRBD1. The V and J ends lost 3 bases and 0 bases, in that order; junction bases with no gene match: 14. Germline V gives CDR1 LNHDA, CDR2 SQIVND (reference sequence). The CDR3 has 18 residues. CDR3 amino acids: CASSIGPDLDRFSYEQYF. CDR3 nucleotide sequence: TGTGCCAGTAGTATTGGCCCGGACCTGGACAGGTTCTCCTACGAGCAGTACTTC. Looking up the rest from reference TRBV19 and TRBJ2-7 gives the full variable domain: DGGITQSPKYLFRKEGQNVTLSCEQNLNHDAMYWYRQDPGQGLRLIYYSQIVNDFQKGDIAEGYSVSREKKESFPLTVTSAQKNPTAFYLCASSIGPDLDRFSYEQYFGPGTRLTVT.

This chain joins TRBV5-1 and TRBJ1-1, with D unresolved. There are 14 residues in the CDR3. The germline V and J ends were trimmed by 6 bases and 2 bases, with 14 bases remaining between them. The V gene's germline CDR1 is SGHRS and CDR2 YFSETQ. CDR3 coding DNA: TGCGCCAGCACTCAGGACGCGGTTAACACTGAAGCTTTCTTT. Amino acids: CASTQDAVNTEAFF.

In nucleotides, the CDR3 is TGTGCCAGCAGTGAGGGGGGGCACTACGAGCAGTACTTC. This encodes CASSEGGHYEQYF. V usage is TRBV25-1 and J usage is TRBJ2-7; maybe TRBD2 (7 bases). The V and J ends lost 3 bases and 3 bases respectively, with 9 bases between them. This CDR3 has 13 amino acids. The germline gives CDR1 MGHDK, CDR2 SYGVNS.

V usage is TRBV18 and J usage is TRBJ1-2; D perhaps matches TRBD1 (5 bases). The germline V gene encodes CDR1 KGHSH and CDR2 LQKENI. Trimming pared 2 bases from V and 4 bases from J, leaving 17 bases between. CDR3 size: 16 residues. CDR3 coding DNA: TGTGCCAGCTCACCATGGCGGGACGCTACCCTCTATGGCTACACCTTC. Encoded protein: CASSPWRDATLYGYTF.

The CDR3, as DNA: TGTGCCAGCTCATCAAGCAGCGGTGGGTATAATTCACCCCTCCACTTT. It is translated as CASSSSSGGYNSPLHF. The V call is TRBV18, the J call TRBJ1-6; D unclear. This CDR3 spans 16 amino acids. Trimming stripped 5 bases from V and 4 bases from J, with 15 bases between. Looked up from germline, CDR1 is KGHSH and CDR2 is LQKENI.

V and J are TRBV6-5 and TRBJ1-6; D is possibly TRBD1 (6 bases). The CDR3 consists of 15 residues. V lost 2 bases, J lost 5 bases, and 10 bases lay in between. From germline, CDR1 is MNHEY and CDR2 SVGAGI. The CDR3 bases are TGTGCCAGCAGTTACGAGACAGGAAATAATTCACCCCTCCACTTT. Amino acid sequence: CASSYETGNNSPLHF.

The chain is built from TRBV7-8 and TRBJ2-3, with TRBD2 matching over 8 bases. Germline V gives CDR1 SGHVS, CDR2 FQNEAQ. The junction had 6 bases not matched to a gene; V was cut back by 0 bases and J by 4 bases. The CDR3 has 16 amino acids. CDR3 in DNA: TGTGCCAGCAGCTTAGCGTCAGCGGGAGTGGCAGATACGCAGTATTTT. This sequence encodes CASSLASAGVADTQYF.

The chain is built from TRBV5-1 and TRBJ2-2; 16 nucleotides match TRBD2. Germline lookup yields CDR1 SGHRS and CDR2 YFSETQ. Trimming removed 1 base from V and 5 bases from J; junction bases left unmatched: 11. CDR3 length: 20 residues. The CDR3 nucleotides read TGCGCCAGCAGCTTGAGCTTGGGACTAGCGGGAGGGGCGAGAACCGGGGAGCTGTTTTTT. Translated, it gives CASSLSLGLAGGARTGELFF.

This CDR3 is CASSNPFGRSSYNEQFF. The CDR3 DNA follows: TGTGCCAGCAGCAATCCTTTCGGGAGGAGCTCCTACAATGAGCAGTTCTTC. J is TRBJ2-1 and V is TRBV13, with 7 bases that match TRBD2. After removal of 5 bases from V and 0 bases from J, the junction contained 10 bases not matched to a gene. The germline gives CDR1 PRHDT, CDR2 FYEKMQ (reference sequence). The CDR3 length is 17 residues. Based on the CDR3 plus reference TRBV13 and TRBJ2-1, the full variable domain is AAGVIQSPRHLIKEKRETATLKCYPIPRHDTVYWYQQGPGQDPQFLISFYEKMQSDKGSIPDRFSAQQFSDYHSELNMSSLELGDSALYFCASSNPFGRSSYNEQFFGPGTRLTVL.

The chain is built from TRBV9 and TRBJ1-1, with D uncertain. Trimming took off 2 bases at V and 4 bases at J, with 15 bases between the two ends. The CDR3 is made up of 15 amino acids. Per germline, CDR1 SGDLS and CDR2 YYNGEE. The CDR3 sequence is CASSVWVGKATEAFF. The DNA for the CDR3 is TGTGCCAGCAGCGTTTGGGTAGGGAAGGCCACTGAAGCTTTCTTT.

The V call is TRBV10-3, the J call TRBJ2-7; D is unclear. The germline gives CDR1 ENHRY, CDR2 SYGVKD. The CDR3 totals 12 residues. V lost 2 bases to trimming and J lost 2 bases, with 4 bases between them. The CDR3 sequence: CAISEDTYEQYF. The CDR3 nucleotides read TGTGCCATCAGTGAGGACACCTACGAGCAGTACTTC.

The chain recombines TRBV2 with TRBJ2-1, with D uncertain. Germline V gene sequence: CDR1 SNHLY, CDR2 FYNNEI. Trimming removed 3 bases from V and 0 bases from J, with 9 bases in between. The CDR3 totals 15 residues. CDR3 coding DNA: TGTGCCAGCAGTGACGGCAGGAGCTCCTACAATGAGCAGTTCTTC. Its protein product is CASSDGRSSYNEQFF. The whole variable domain, remainder taken from reference TRBV2 and TRBJ2-1, is EPEVTQTPSHQVTQMGQEVILRCVPISNHLYFYWYRQILGQKVEFLVSFYNNEISEKSEIFDDQFSVERPDGSNFTLKIRSTKLEDSAMYFCASSDGRSSYNEQFFGPGTRLTVL.

V and J are TRBV4-2 and TRBJ2-5, with TRBD1 matching 11 bases. The CDR3 runs to 16 residues. Per the germline V gene, CDR1 is LGHNA and CDR2 is YNFKEQ. The trim removed 4 bases at V and 4 bases at J, leaving 8 bases unmatched. This CDR3 is CASSPLGGQGGETQYF. CDR3 coding DNA: TGTGCCAGCAGCCCTTTAGGGGGACAGGGGGGAGAGACCCAGTACTTC.

The chain uses TRBV27 and TRBJ2-2, with TRBD2 matching 7 bases. This CDR3 region has 16 residues. Germline CDR1 is MNHEY and CDR2 is SMNVEV (reference sequence). V shed 7 bases, J shed 0 bases, and the junction held 8 bases outside the gene matches. For the CDR3, the DNA is TGTGCCAGCACCAAATCTAGCGGCGCGAACACCGGGGAGCTGTTTTTT. It codes for CASTKSSGANTGELFF.

The chain links TRBV7-9 to TRBJ2-7; D not resolved. CDR3 length: 12 residues. Germline V gene sequence: CDR1 SEHNR, CDR2 FQNEAQ (reference sequence). V lost 2 bases to trimming and J lost 7 bases, with 9 bases between them. CDR3 nucleotides: TGTGCCAGCAGCTTAAGCCTGGGGGAGCAGTACTTC. As protein: CASSLSLGEQYF.

This chain joins TRBV7-9 and TRBJ2-7, with D possibly being TRBD1 or TRBD2 (6 bases each). This CDR3 region has 14 residues. The V end was cut by 6 bases, the J end by 0 bases, with 12 bases between. Germline V gives CDR1 SEHNR, CDR2 FQNEAQ (reference sequence). For the CDR3, the DNA is TGTGCCAGCAGTAGGGGGGACTCCTCCTACGAGCAGTACTTC. Protein product: CASSRGDSSYEQYF.

This chain uses TRBV30 with TRBJ2-1; TRBD1 might be the D (6 bases). Germline loops: CDR1 GTSNPN, CDR2 SVGIG (reference sequence). V dropped 8 bases and J dropped 2 bases, with 13 bases sitting between them. The CDR3 covers 13 residues. This CDR3 reads CAQQGRAYNEQFF. The CDR3 DNA sequence: TGTGCCCAACAGGGTAGGGCCTACAATGAGCAGTTCTTC.

V and J are TRBV5-1 and TRBJ2-7; D might be TRBD1 (6 bases). Trimming removed 1 base at V and 2 bases at J, with 10 bases between. Germline V gives CDR1 SGHRS, CDR2 YFSETQ. This CDR3 is built from 14 residues. For the CDR3, the DNA is TGCGCCAGCAGCTTGCGGGACACACCCTACGAGCAGTACTTC. This gives the protein CASSLRDTPYEQYF.

The rearrangement links TRBV2 to TRBJ1-2; maybe TRBD1 (6 bases). In germline, CDR1 is SNHLY, CDR2 FYNNEI. Deletions cut 8 bases from V and 4 bases from J, with 17 bases between. There are 14 residues in the CDR3. The CDR3 loop is CASPSGGRSYGYTF. CDR3 coding DNA: TGTGCCAGCCCGAGCGGGGGGCGTTCCTATGGCTACACCTTC.

The chain has TRBV19 and TRBJ1-1, with TRBD1 matching over 9 bases. V lost 3 bases to trimming and J lost 1 base; unmatched junction nucleotides: 6. Germline-derived CDR1 and CDR2 are LNHDA and SQIVND (reference sequence). This CDR3 contains 16 residues. The CDR3 nucleotides read TGTGCCAGTAGTATGCGGGACAGGGCCCCGAACACTGAAGCTTTCTTT. It yields the protein CASSMRDRAPNTEAFF.

The V gene is TRBV19, the J gene TRBJ1-5; 9 nucleotides line up with TRBD1. CDR1 is LNHDA, CDR2 SQIVND, per germline (reference sequence). V lost 7 bases and J lost 1; bases outside the gene matches: 5. The CDR3 has 15 residues. The CDR3 nucleotides read TGTGCCAGTACAAGGACAGGGGAAAGCAATCAGCCCCAGCATTTT. Its protein product is CASTRTGESNQPQHF.

The chain uses TRBV28 and TRBJ2-7, with a weak D call TRBD2 (7 bases). There are 15 residues in the CDR3. Looked up from germline, CDR1 is MDHEN and CDR2 is SYDVKM. Trimming pared 3 bases from V and 4 bases from J, leaving 16 bases between. The CDR3 region is CASSFGGAGGYEQYF. The CDR3 bases are TGTGCCAGCAGTTTTGGGGGGGCTGGAGGGTACGAGCAGTACTTC. Full variable domain (remainder filled in from reference TRBV28 and TRBJ2-7): DVKVTQSSRYLVKRTGEKVFLECVQDMDHENMFWYRQDPGLGLRLIYFSYDVKMKEKGDIPEGYSVSREKKERFSLILESASTNQTSMYLCASSFGGAGGYEQYFGPGTRLTVT.

The V and J genes are TRBV7-8 and TRBJ2-7; 11 bases are a match to TRBD2. Germline CDR1 and CDR2: SGHVS and FQNEAQ. V gave up 0 bases and J gave up 3 bases; unmatched junction bases: 1. This CDR3 comprises 15 residues. In DNA form, the CDR3 reads TGTGCCAGCAGCTTAGCAACTAGCGGGGGCTACGAGCAGTACTTC. Amino acids: CASSLATSGGYEQYF. Combining the CDR3 with reference TRBV7-8 and TRBJ2-7 gives the whole variable domain GAGVSQSPRYKVAKRGQDVALRCDPISGHVSLFWYQQALGQGPEFLTYFQNEAQLDKSGLPSDRFFAERPEGSVSTLKIQRTQQEDSAVYLCASSLATSGGYEQYFGPGTRLTVT.

The chain combines TRBV28 with TRBJ1-5; no clear D gene. V gave up 4 bases and J gave up 4 bases, with 8 bases separating them. Germline values: CDR1 MDHEN, CDR2 SYDVKM. The CDR3 spans 13 residues. As DNA, the CDR3 is TGTGCCAGCAGTTCAATTAGAAATCAGCCCCAGCATTTT. Its translation: CASSSIRNQPQHF.

This clone occurred once. The chain joins TRBV9 to TRBJ2-2, with TRBD2 matching 9 bases. Trimming took 2 bases from V and 2 from J; bases not matched to a gene: 16. The CDR3 has 20 residues. In germline, CDR1 is SGDLS, CDR2 YYNGEE. In nucleotides, the CDR3 is TGTGCCAGCAGCGTCCCGGGGGCGGGATCTAGCGGGGTAAACACCGGGGAGCTGTTTTTT. Its translation is CASSVPGAGSSGVNTGELFF.

The genes are TRBV9 and TRBJ2-3, with a possible D match to TRBD1 (6 bases). The V end lost 4 bases, the J end lost 3 bases, and 15 bases lay between the germline ends. From germline, CDR1 is SGDLS and CDR2 YYNGEE. The CDR3 sequence is 15 residues long. The CDR3 bases are TGTGCCAGCAGCTTCCAGGGGTTTTGGACAGATACGCAGTATTTT. Protein: CASSFQGFWTDTQYF. The full variable domain, with the rest looked up from reference TRBV9 and TRBJ2-3, is DSGVTQTPKHLITATGQRVTLRCSPRSGDLSVYWYQQSLDQGLQFLIQYYNGEERAKGNILERFSAQQFPDLHSELNLSSLELGDSALYFCASSFQGFWTDTQYFGPGTRLTVL.